The clone carrying this T cell receptor beta chain occurred many times. Its antigen is still unknown. Unsorted libraries were prepared from 2 million PBMCs held at -80 C. These data come from a study of neurological immune-mediated disorders. Study results and caveats: Expansion of TCR clones was greatest in HTLV-1-associated myelopathy and smallest in multiple sclerosis, where it fell below that of healthy controls. Among expanded clones, no CDR3 amino acid sequences were shared across subjects, a pattern suggesting private repertoires in all groups.

5'RACE employing 10-nucleotide random UMIs yielded the cDNA. A single record per CDR3 protein comes from TCRdb applying MiXCR to the 5' RACE reads. Among 77,000 or so distinct CDR3 sequences, roughly 9% were seen once, and the ten largest hold around 1.7%. Germline values: CDR1 MDHEN, CDR2 SYDVKM. CDR3 length: 12 amino acids. The V end was cut by 8 bases, the J end by 3 bases, with 11 bases between. The rearrangement links TRBV28 to TRBJ2-7; D is unclear. The sequence came from a man in his forties or fifties in good health. Sequenced input: PBMCs. The chain's CDR3 is CASASDRYEQYF. CDR3 DNA: TGTGCCAGCGCCTCGGATCGCTACGAGCAGTACTTC.